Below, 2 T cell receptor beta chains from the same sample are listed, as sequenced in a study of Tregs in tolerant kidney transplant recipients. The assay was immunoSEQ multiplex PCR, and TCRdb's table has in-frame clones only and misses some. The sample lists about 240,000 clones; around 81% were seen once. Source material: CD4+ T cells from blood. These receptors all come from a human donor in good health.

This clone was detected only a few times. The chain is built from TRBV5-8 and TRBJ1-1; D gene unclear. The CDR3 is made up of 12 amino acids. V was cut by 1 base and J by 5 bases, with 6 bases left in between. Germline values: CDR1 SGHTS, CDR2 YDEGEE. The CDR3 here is CASSLLRTEAFF. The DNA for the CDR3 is TGTGCCAGCAGCTTGCTGAGGACTGAAGCTTTCTTT.

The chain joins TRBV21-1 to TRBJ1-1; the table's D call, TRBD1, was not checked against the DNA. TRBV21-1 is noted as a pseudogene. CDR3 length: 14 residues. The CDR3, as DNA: TGTGCCAGCAGCAGCAGGGGGCTGAACACTGAAGCTTTCTTT. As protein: CASSSRGLNTEAFF.